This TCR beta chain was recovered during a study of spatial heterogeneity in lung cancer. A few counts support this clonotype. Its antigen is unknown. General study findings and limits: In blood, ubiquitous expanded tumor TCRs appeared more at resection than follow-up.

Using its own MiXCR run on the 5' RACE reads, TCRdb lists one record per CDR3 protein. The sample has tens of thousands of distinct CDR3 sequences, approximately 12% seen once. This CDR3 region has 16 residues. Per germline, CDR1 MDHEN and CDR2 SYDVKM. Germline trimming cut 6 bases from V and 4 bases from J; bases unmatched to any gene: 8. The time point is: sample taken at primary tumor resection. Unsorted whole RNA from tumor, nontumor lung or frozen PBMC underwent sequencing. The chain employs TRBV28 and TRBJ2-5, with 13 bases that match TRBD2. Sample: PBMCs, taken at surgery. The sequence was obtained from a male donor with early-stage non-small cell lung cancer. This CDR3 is CASSPTSGRERETQYF. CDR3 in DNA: TGTGCCAGCAGCCCAACTAGCGGGAGGGAGAGAGAGACCCAGTACTTC. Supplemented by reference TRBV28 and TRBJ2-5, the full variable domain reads DVKVTQSSRYLVKRTGEKVFLECVQDMDHENMFWYRQDPGLGLRLIYFSYDVKMKEKGDIPEGYSVSREKKERFSLILESASTNQTSMYLCASSPTSGRERETQYFGPGTRLLVL.